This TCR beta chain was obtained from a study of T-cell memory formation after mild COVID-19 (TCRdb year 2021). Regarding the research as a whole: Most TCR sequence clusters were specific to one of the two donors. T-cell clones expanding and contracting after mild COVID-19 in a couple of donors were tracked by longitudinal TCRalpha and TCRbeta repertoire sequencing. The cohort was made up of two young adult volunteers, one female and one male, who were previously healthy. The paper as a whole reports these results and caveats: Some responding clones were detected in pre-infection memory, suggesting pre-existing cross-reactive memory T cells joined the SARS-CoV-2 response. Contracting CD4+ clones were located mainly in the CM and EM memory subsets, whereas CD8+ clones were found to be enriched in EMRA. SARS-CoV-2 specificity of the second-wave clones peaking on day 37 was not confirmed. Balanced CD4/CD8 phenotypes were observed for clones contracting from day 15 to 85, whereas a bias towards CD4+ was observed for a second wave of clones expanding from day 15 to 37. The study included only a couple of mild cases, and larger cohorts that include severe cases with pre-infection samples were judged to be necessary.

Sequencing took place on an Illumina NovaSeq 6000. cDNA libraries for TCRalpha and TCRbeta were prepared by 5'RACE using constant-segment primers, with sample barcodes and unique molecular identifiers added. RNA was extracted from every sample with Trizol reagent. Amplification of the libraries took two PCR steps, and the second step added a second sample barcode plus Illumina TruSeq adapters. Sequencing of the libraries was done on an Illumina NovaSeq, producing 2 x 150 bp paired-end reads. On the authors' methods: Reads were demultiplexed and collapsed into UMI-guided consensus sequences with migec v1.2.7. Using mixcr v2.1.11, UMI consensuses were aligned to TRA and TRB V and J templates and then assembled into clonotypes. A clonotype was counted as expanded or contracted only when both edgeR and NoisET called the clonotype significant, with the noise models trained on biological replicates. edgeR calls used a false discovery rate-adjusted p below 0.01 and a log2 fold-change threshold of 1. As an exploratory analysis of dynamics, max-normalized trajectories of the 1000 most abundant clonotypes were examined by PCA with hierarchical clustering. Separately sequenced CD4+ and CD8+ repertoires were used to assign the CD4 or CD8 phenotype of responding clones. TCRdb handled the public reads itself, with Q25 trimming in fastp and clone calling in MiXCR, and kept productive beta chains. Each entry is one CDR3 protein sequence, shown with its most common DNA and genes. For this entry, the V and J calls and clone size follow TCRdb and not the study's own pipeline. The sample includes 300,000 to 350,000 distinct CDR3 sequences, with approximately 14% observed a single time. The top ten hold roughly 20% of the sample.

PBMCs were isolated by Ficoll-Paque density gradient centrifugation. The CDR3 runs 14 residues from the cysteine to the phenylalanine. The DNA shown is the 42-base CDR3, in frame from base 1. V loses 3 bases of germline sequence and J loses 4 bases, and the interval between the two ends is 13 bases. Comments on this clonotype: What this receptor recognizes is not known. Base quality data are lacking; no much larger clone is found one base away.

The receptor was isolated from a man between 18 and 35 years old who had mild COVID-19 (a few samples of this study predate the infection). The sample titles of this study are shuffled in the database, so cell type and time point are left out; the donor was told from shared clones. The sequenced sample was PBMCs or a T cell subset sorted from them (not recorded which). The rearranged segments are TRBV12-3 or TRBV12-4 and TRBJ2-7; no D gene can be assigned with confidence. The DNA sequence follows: TGTGCCAGCAGTTTGTACCTGCCCTTTTACGAGCAGTACTTC. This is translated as CASSLYLPFYEQYF.